The rows below give T cell receptor beta chains drawn from one sample of a study of glioma-infiltrating T cells. TCRdb reprocessed the multiplex PCR reads with MiXCR, giving one entry per CDR3 protein. The repertoire holds about 130,000 distinct CDR3 sequences, with approximately 26% as singletons. Sequencing was done on a sample of glioma tissue, nonneoplastic brain tissue, or PBMCs (not recorded which). These TCRs come from a human donor with low-grade glioma or glioblastoma, undergoing nonglioma brain surgery, or in good health (not recorded which). CDR3s include the opening cysteine and the closing phenylalanine or tryptophan. Fields, in order: CDR3 DNA, CDR3 protein, clone size, D gene, J gene, V gene. D genes are given only for firm matches. Expanded clones are given a class, and other clones once, few, many or no size at all.

DNA: TGCAGTGCTAGAGACCCGACAGGGCTCGCTGAAGCTTTCTTT; CDR3: CSARDPTGLAEAFF; size: few; D: TRBD1; J: TRBJ1-1; V: TRBV20-1
DNA: TGTGCCAGTAGGCGACTAGCGGGGGGCCGGGGGCCCGGGGAGCTGTTTTTT; CDR3: CASRRLAGGRGPGELFF; size: -; D: TRBD2; J: TRBJ2-2; V: TRBV19
DNA: TGTGCCAGCAGCTCTCAACCGGGACTCGGTGAAGCTTTCTTT; CDR3: CASSSQPGLGEAFF; size: few; D: -; J: TRBJ1-1; V: TRBV7-3
DNA: TGTGCCAGCAGCCAGAGGGGGGGGGGGAGCACAGATACGCAGTATTTT; CDR3: CASSQRGGGSTDTQYF; size: few; D: -; J: TRBJ2-3; V: TRBV11-2
DNA: TGTGCCAGCATCCTAGGAGAAGGCACTGAAGCTTTCTTT; CDR3: CASILGEGTEAFF; size: -; D: -; J: TRBJ1-1; V: TRBV2
DNA: TGCGCCAGCAGCCAGACCGGGACAGGATCCTATGGCTACACCTTC; CDR3: CASSQTGTGSYGYTF; size: few; D: TRBD1; J: TRBJ1-2; V: TRBV4-1
DNA: TGCAGCGTTGGGCGACAGGGTATGAACACTGAAGCTTTCTTT; CDR3: CSVGRQGMNTEAFF; size: -; D: TRBD1; J: TRBJ1-1; V: TRBV29-1
DNA: TGTGCCACTACTTATTGGGACGGCTCCTACAATGAGCAGTTCTTC; CDR3: CATTYWDGSYNEQFF; size: -; D: -; J: TRBJ2-1; V: TRBV6-1
DNA: TGTGCCAGCAGCTTAGGGTGGGGCCGGAATGAGCAGTTCTTC; CDR3: CASSLGWGRNEQFF; size: -; D: -; J: TRBJ2-1; V: TRBV7-2
DNA: TGTGCCAGCAGTTATTCGGACGGAGTCAATCAGCCCCAGCATTTT; CDR3: CASSYSDGVNQPQHF; size: many; D: -; J: TRBJ1-5; V: TRBV6-6
DNA: TGCAGTGCTAGATCAGACAGTGAAGCTTTCTTT; CDR3: CSARSDSEAFF; size: -; D: -; J: TRBJ1-1; V: TRBV20-1
DNA: TGCAGTGCGGGGGTGCGGGATACGCAGTATTTT; CDR3: CSAGVRDTQYF; size: few; D: -; J: TRBJ2-3; V: TRBV20-1
DNA: TGTGCCAGCAGCCAAGGGTTATCGGGACGGAGCTATGGCTACACCTTC; CDR3: CASSQGLSGRSYGYTF; size: few; D: -; J: TRBJ1-2; V: TRBV3-1
DNA: TGTGCCAGCATCACCCGACAGGGAAGGAACACTGAAGCTTTCTTT; CDR3: CASITRQGRNTEAFF; size: few; D: TRBD1; J: TRBJ1-1; V: TRBV3-1
DNA: TGTGCCAGCAGACGAAGCACAGATACGCAGTATTTT; CDR3: CASRRSTDTQYF; size: -; D: -; J: TRBJ2-3; V: TRBV11-2
DNA: TGTGCCAGCAGCTTGGTCGGGACTCCTAGTCGGACCCAGTACTTC; CDR3: CASSLVGTPSRTQYF; size: -; D: -; J: TRBJ2-5; V: TRBV5-4
DNA: TGTGCCAGCAGGATCCGAGGTCGCACAGATACGCAGTATTTT; CDR3: CASRIRGRTDTQYF; size: many; D: -; J: TRBJ2-3; V: TRBV6-1
DNA: TGCAGTGCTAGAGATGTACTTAGGGGTGGGGGCCAAGAGACCCAGTACTTC; CDR3: CSARDVLRGGGQETQYF; size: few; D: -; J: TRBJ2-5; V: TRBV20-1
DNA: TGCAGTGCTCGGGACCGTGTCGCCTATGGCTACACCTTC; CDR3: CSARDRVAYGYTF; size: many; D: -; J: TRBJ1-2; V: TRBV20-1
DNA: TGTGCCACCGAGGGGCTAGCGGGGGTACGTGAGCAGTTCTTC; CDR3: CATEGLAGVREQFF; size: -; D: TRBD2; J: TRBJ2-1; V: TRBV2
DNA: TGCGCCAGCAGCCAAGATCGGTGGGCAGAGTCGGGAAACACCATATATTTT; CDR3: CASSQDRWAESGNTIYF; size: many; D: -; J: TRBJ1-3; V: TRBV4-1
DNA: TGTGCCAGCAGCGGAGACAGGGGAGCCACAGATACGCAGTATTTT; CDR3: CASSGDRGATDTQYF; size: many; D: TRBD1; J: TRBJ2-3; V: TRBV7-8
DNA: TGTGCCAGCAGCCAAGCGGGACAGTCCTATAATTCACCCCTCCACTTT; CDR3: CASSQAGQSYNSPLHF; size: few; D: TRBD1; J: TRBJ1-6; V: TRBV14
DNA: TGTGCCAGCAGTTCCGCCGGGACGGCGAACACTGAAGCTTTCTTT; CDR3: CASSSAGTANTEAFF; size: many; D: -; J: TRBJ1-1; V: TRBV6-1
DNA: TGTGCCAGCAGTGAGGGACAGGACAATCAGCCCCAGCATTTT; CDR3: CASSEGQDNQPQHF; size: -; D: TRBD1; J: TRBJ1-5; V: TRBV2
DNA: TGTGCCAGCAGTGTCGAGAGGGCTAATGAAAAACTGTTTTTT; CDR3: CASSVERANEKLFF; size: -; D: -; J: TRBJ1-4; V: TRBV2
DNA: TGTGCCACCCGGGAGTATGGCTACACCTTC; CDR3: CATREYGYTF; size: many; D: -; J: TRBJ1-2; V: TRBV25-1
DNA: TGTGCCAGCAGCTTTGGGCGGGTGGACAATGAGCAGTTCTTC; CDR3: CASSFGRVDNEQFF; size: -; D: -; J: TRBJ2-1; V: TRBV7-2
DNA: TGTGCCAGCAGTCGCGACCGTAACAATGAGCAGTTCTTC; CDR3: CASSRDRNNEQFF; size: -; D: -; J: TRBJ2-1; V: TRBV2
DNA: TGTGCCAGCAGTTTCCCACAGGGAGTCGATTCACCCCTCCACTTT; CDR3: CASSFPQGVDSPLHF; size: -; D: -; J: TRBJ1-6; V: TRBV28
DNA: TGCGCCAGCAGCTTGGGGGACAGGGGCACAGATACGCAGTATTTT; CDR3: CASSLGDRGTDTQYF; size: -; D: TRBD1; J: TRBJ2-3; V: TRBV5-1
DNA: TGCAGTGCTAGAGGGGCAGGCGGGACGAACACTGAAGCTTTCTTT; CDR3: CSARGAGGTNTEAFF; size: many; D: -; J: TRBJ1-1; V: TRBV20-1
DNA: TGTGCCAGCAGTTACTCTGGGAATGAGCAGTTCTTC; CDR3: CASSYSGNEQFF; size: many; D: -; J: TRBJ2-1; V: TRBV6-6
DNA: TGTGCCAGTAGTATAGGAGGGAGGGGCAATCAGCCCCAGCATTTT; CDR3: CASSIGGRGNQPQHF; size: -; D: -; J: TRBJ1-5; V: TRBV19
DNA: TGTGCCAGCAGCGGACAGGGGAGTAGTAAGCCCCAGCATTTT; CDR3: CASSGQGSSKPQHF; size: many; D: TRBD1; J: TRBJ1-5; V: TRBV27
DNA: TGTGCCAGCAGCTTAGAGGCCCAACTCTACAATGAGCAGTTCTTC; CDR3: CASSLEAQLYNEQFF; size: many; D: -; J: TRBJ2-1; V: TRBV7-9
DNA: TGCGCCAGCAGCTTGGTCGCAGGGCGCCTCTCTGGAAACACCATATATTTT; CDR3: CASSLVAGRLSGNTIYF; size: -; D: -; J: TRBJ1-3; V: TRBV5-1
DNA: TGTGCCAGCAGTGAAGCGCTTGGCTACACCTTC; CDR3: CASSEALGYTF; size: many; D: -; J: TRBJ1-2; V: TRBV2
DNA: TGTGCCACCAGTGATGGTGGGGTCACAGATACGCAGTATTTT; CDR3: CATSDGGVTDTQYF; size: few; D: -; J: TRBJ2-3; V: TRBV24-1
DNA: TGTGCCAGCAGTTCATCCGTGGAAGGAGCGGGAGGCACTGAAGCTTTCTTT; CDR3: CASSSSVEGAGGTEAFF; size: few; D: -; J: TRBJ1-1; V: TRBV12-3/TRBV12-4
DNA: TGTGCCAGCAGCTTAGTAGGTTTCCAAGAGACCCAGTACTTC; CDR3: CASSLVGFQETQYF; size: many; D: -; J: TRBJ2-5; V: TRBV7-2
DNA: TGCAGCGGAAGGGGCCAGGATGGCTACACCTTC; CDR3: CSGRGQDGYTF; size: -; D: -; J: TRBJ1-2; V: TRBV29-1
DNA: TGTGCCAGCACCATCCTAGGGGGGCTGAACACTGAAGCTTTCTTT; CDR3: CASTILGGLNTEAFF; size: few; D: -; J: TRBJ1-1; V: TRBV6-1
DNA: TGTGCCAGCAGCGCTATTGTTCGGCGCTACAATGAGCAGTTCTTC; CDR3: CASSAIVRRYNEQFF; size: many; D: -; J: TRBJ2-1; V: TRBV7-9
DNA: TGCAGTGCTAGAGAGAGTTCAGAGACCCAGTACTTC; CDR3: CSARESSETQYF; size: many; D: -; J: TRBJ2-5; V: TRBV20-1
DNA: TGTGCCAGCAGTCAGGGGCCCCAAGAGACCCAGTACTTC; CDR3: CASSQGPQETQYF; size: -; D: -; J: TRBJ2-5; V: TRBV28
DNA: TGTGCTTCGGTGGGGGAATATAGCAATCAGCCCCAGCATTTT; CDR3: CASVGEYSNQPQHF; size: few; D: -; J: TRBJ1-5; V: TRBV2
DNA: TGTGCCAGCAGCTCTGGACCGGGAACTGAAGCTTTCTTT; CDR3: CASSSGPGTEAFF; size: few; D: -; J: TRBJ1-1; V: TRBV7-9
DNA: TGTGCCAGCAGCCGAGAGAGCGCGGGCGGGGGGGCCACAGATACGCAGTATTTT; CDR3: CASSRESAGGGATDTQYF; size: -; D: TRBD2; J: TRBJ2-3; V: TRBV4-2
DNA: TGTGCCAGCAGCCCGACGGGCGGAAATCAGCCCCAGCATTTT; CDR3: CASSPTGGNQPQHF; size: -; D: -; J: TRBJ1-5; V: TRBV5-8
DNA: TGTGCCAGCAGCTTAGATCGCCAGAGGAATTCACCCCTCCACTTT; CDR3: CASSLDRQRNSPLHF; size: -; D: -; J: TRBJ1-6; V: TRBV7-2
DNA: TGCAGTGCTAGAGATGGGGGACTAGCGGGGGGAACTAGCACAGATACGCAGTATTTT; CDR3: CSARDGGLAGGTSTDTQYF; size: many; D: TRBD2; J: TRBJ2-3; V: TRBV20-1
DNA: TGCGCCAGCAGCTTGGGACAGATAAACTATGGCTACACCTTC; CDR3: CASSLGQINYGYTF; size: few; D: -; J: TRBJ1-2; V: TRBV5-1